This T cell receptor (beta chain) was found in a study of blood T cell repertoires in COVID-19 (dated by TCRdb to between 2020 and 2021). Notes on the research overall: Samples from collaborators originated in the United States, Italy and Spain and spanned both the acute and convalescent phases of COVID-19. A freely available public database, intended as a resource for researchers studying the immune response to SARS-CoV-2, is where the repertoires were released. Where available, HLA class I and class II types were taken from metadata supplied by the sample provider and were not determined by assay-based typing. The dataset comprised deeply sampled blood TCRbeta repertoires from subjects exposed to, actively infected with, or recovered from COVID-19. The material from the prospective study consisted of cDNA or gDNA derived from T cells, B-cell-depleted T cells, or PBMCs. A de-identified subject ID, COVID-19 status, age in years and sex were almost always included in the sample metadata. The samples were drawn from the first 160 participants of the ongoing ImmuneRACE study and from some 1,300 subjects provided by 6 global collaborators.

Summary of the overall study and its limitations: The amount of clinical and demographic metadata varied by source and participant and was provided uncurated.

From cysteine to phenylalanine, the CDR3 is 14 amino acids long. Left in the record is the CDR3 DNA by itself, 42 bases read in frame from the first base. Between the V and J ends, shortened by 2 bases and 5 bases respectively, the junction contains 13 bases. CDR1 and CDR2 are drawn from the germline V gene: SGHRS, YFSETQ. Regarding this clone: Its binding antigen is unknown. Base qualities are not at hand, and no much larger clone is one base apart.

TCRbeta CDR3 regions were amplified from genomic DNA using the immunoSEQ Assay, a bias-controlled multiplex PCR. For the original study's pipeline: The number of nucleated cells in each sample was estimated by amplification of reference gene primers within the assay. To quantify the absolute abundance of each unique TCRbeta CDR3 rearrangement, sequence reads were collapsed and filtered. Productive Simpson clonality was computed per sample as the square root of Simpson's diversity index over productive rearrangements. TCRdb carries this immuneACCESS record with in-frame sequences only. Its versions omit some clonotypes, under half of them owing to an unresolved V gene in the studies checked, with the rest unexplained. V, J and clone size reflect that table, while D and trimming were determined from the DNA. This sample lists approximately 150,000 clones; approximately 88% were detected once. In total, the top ten clones hold just under 0.95% of the sample.

Whole blood was collected in K2EDTA tubes by collaborating institutions according to the institutions' own protocols. For TCRbeta analysis, collaborator samples were shipped as frozen whole blood, as isolated PBMCs, or as DNA extracted from either sample type. The sequence links TRBV5-1 to TRBJ1-1; too little of a D gene remains to name it. The source is a woman in her forties or fifties with acute or convalescent COVID-19. Sequenced sample: peripheral blood. The nucleotide sequence reads as follows: TGCGCCAGCAGCTTTCACGGGAGTCGAACTGAAGCTTTCTTT. This is translated as CASSFHGSRTEAFF.